This TCR beta chain was identified during a study of blood T cells in healthy people across ages. With a J-beta primer mix and a sample-barcoded 5' primer, a second PCR ran about 7 to 12 cycles. Carrying 12 random nucleotides, a template-switch adaptor labeled each individual cDNA molecule. Via MiXCR, TCRdb re-called the 5' RACE reads, giving one row per CDR3 protein. The profile shows about 1,400,000 distinct CDR3 sequences, approximately 59% of them singletons. PBMCs, at least 6 million per sample, were isolated. Per sample, at least 5.5 micrograms of total RNA were extracted. The germline gives CDR1 MNHEY, CDR2 SVGAGI. This CDR3 comprises 18 residues. Study-wide points: Across the age range, TCR beta diversity per million T cells fell in a roughly linear way.

A word on this clonotype: The antigen is not known.

Sample: blood. This TCR was sampled from a man younger than 35 in good health. The chain combines TRBV6-5 with TRBJ2-1; no clear D. Judging by the DNA end, TRBJ2-7 fits better; the J call may be wrong. In DNA, the CDR3 is TGTGCCAGCAGTTACCTTGGACCCCTAAGTGGCTCCTACAATGAGCAGTACTTC. Its translation: CASSYLGPLSGSYNEQYF.